This TCR beta chain was captured in a study of PD-1 blockade in classical Hodgkin lymphoma. The sample holds one count of this clone. Its antigen is as yet unknown. Some clones are missing from TCRdb's copy, which holds only in-frame ones; the method was immunoSEQ multiplex PCR. The data show about 18,000 clones, about nine tenths seen once. The CDR3 covers 13 residues. From germline, CDR1 is SGHRS and CDR2 YFSETQ. V was trimmed by 4 bases and J by 2 bases, leaving 8 bases between them. Study results and limitations: Excluded were patients who started nivolumab under 1 year after ASCT, a group that had lower diversity. CD4+ TCR diversity rose significantly by C4D1, and CD8+ TCR diversity did not. Complete responders' baseline diversity resembled that of newly diagnosed patients.

All patients relapsed after autologous stem cell transplantation, and brentuximab vedotin exposure varied. Responses achieved at best were complete response, partial response or progressive disease. The genes are TRBV5-1 and TRBJ2-3; the D is unclear. The input for sequencing was peripheral blood mononuclear cells (PBMCs), taken before the second cycle of nivolumab. The clonotype was recovered from a human donor with classical Hodgkin lymphoma. CDR3 nucleotide sequence: TGCGCCAGCAGCGTATCTCTCACAGATACGCAGTATTTT. It yields the protein CASSVSLTDTQYF.